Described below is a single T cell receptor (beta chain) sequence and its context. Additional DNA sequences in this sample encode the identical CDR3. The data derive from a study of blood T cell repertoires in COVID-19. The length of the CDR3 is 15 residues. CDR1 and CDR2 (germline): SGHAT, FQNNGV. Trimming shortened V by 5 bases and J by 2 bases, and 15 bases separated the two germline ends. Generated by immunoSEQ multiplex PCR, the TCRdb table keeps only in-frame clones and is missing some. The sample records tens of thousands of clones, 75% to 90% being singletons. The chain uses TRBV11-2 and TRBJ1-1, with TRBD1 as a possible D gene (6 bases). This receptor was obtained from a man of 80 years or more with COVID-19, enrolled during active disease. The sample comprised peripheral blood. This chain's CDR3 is CASSPRQALNTEAFF. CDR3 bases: TGTGCCAGCAGCCCCCGACAGGCCCTTAACACTGAAGCTTTCTTT. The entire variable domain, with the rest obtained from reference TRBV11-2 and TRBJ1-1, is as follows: EAGVAQSPRYKIIEKRQSVAFWCNPISGHATLYWYQQILGQGPKLLIQFQNNGVVDDSQLPKDRFSAERLKGVDSTLKIQPAKLEDSAVYLCASSPRQALNTEAFFGQGTRLTVV.